The source of this T cell receptor (beta chain) is a study of shared clonotypes between healthy human individuals. Notes on this clone: Other DNA sequences in this specimen translate into the identical CDR3.

The method was immunoSEQ multiplex PCR; TCRdb's version includes in-frame clones alone and lacks a portion of them. The sample lists about 1.9 million clones; 93% were seen once. The naive CD8 fraction comprised CD45RO-negative cells positively selected for CCR7 and excluded terminally differentiated effector memory CD45RA+ cells. The receptor was derived from a young man in good health. Some clones in this sample may be carry-over from other donors' samples. Sequencing was carried out using naive CD8+ T cells from PBMCs.

CDR3 DNA sequence: TGTGCCAGCAGCCACGGCGGGAATGAGCAGTTCTTC. Protein sequence: CASSHGGNEQFF. V and J are TRBV14 and TRBJ2-1; maybe TRBD2 (5 bases). The V end lost 3 bases, the J end lost 7 bases, and 7 bases lay between the germline ends. CDR3 length equals 12 residues. CDR1 and CDR2 (germline): SGHDN, FVKESK. The complete variable domain, with remaining parts taken from reference TRBV14 and TRBJ2-1, reads EAGVTQFPSHSVIEKGQTVTLRCDPISGHDNLYWYRRVMGKEIKFLLHFVKESKQDESGMPNNRFLAERTGGTYSTLKVQPAELEDSGVYFCASSHGGNEQFFGPGTRLTVL.